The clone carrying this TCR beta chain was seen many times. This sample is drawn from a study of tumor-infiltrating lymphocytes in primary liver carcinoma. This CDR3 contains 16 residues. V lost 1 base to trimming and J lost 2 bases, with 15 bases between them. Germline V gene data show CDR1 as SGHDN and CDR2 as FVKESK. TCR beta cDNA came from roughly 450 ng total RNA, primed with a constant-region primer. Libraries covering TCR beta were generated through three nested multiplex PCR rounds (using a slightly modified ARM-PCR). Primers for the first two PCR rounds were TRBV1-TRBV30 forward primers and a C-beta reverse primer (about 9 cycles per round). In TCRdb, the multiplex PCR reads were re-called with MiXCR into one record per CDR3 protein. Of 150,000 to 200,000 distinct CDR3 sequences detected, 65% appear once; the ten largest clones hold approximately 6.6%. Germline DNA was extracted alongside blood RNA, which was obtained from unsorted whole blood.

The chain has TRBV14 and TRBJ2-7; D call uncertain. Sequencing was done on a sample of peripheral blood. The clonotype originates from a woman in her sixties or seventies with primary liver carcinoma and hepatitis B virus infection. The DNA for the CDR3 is TGTGCCAGCAGCCAAGGGTCCTATGAGAGACCCTACGAGCAGTACTTC. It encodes CASSQGSYERPYEQYF.